This T cell receptor (beta chain) derives from a study of blood T cell repertoires in COVID-19. Study context: In each case, the material was cDNA or gDNA derived from T cells, B-cell-depleted T cells, or PBMCs.

Repertoires were generated with immunoSEQ multiplex PCR, while TCRdb's copy carries only in-frame clones and drops some. The table records 150,000 to 200,000 clones, roughly 90% of them present only once. From germline, CDR1 is MNHEY and CDR2 SVGAGI. This CDR3 has 15 amino acids. Losses at the gene ends were 6 bases for V and 3 bases for J; bases not matched to a gene: 10. This receptor was identified in a man aged 60 to 75 with active or convalescent COVID-19. The sample was peripheral blood. The V and J genes are TRBV6-5 and TRBJ2-7, with TRBD1 matching over 8 bases. The CDR3 bases are TGTGCCAGCAGCCAACACAGGACAGGGAACTACGAGCAGTACTTC. Protein: CASSQHRTGNYEQYF.